This T cell receptor beta chain was obtained from a study of cytotoxic CD8 clonotypes in ibrutinib-treated CLL. The overall study: Each sample contained, on average, under 270,000 productive templates and 94,000 or so productive rearrangements.

The CDR3 loop spans 15 amino acids. The ends were cut back, 1 base at V and 0 bases at J, with 8 bases in the middle. Looked up from germline, CDR1 is SGHRS and CDR2 is YFSETQ. Findings of the study overall: Clonality, elevated at ibrutinib response, dropped back toward baseline at progression.

TCRdb keeps only in-frame clones here, not all; method: immunoSEQ multiplex PCR. The repertoire has approximately 340,000 clones, 67% of them found once; the top ten carry around 6.3%. On this clone itself: Its specificity is unknown.

The rearrangement uses TRBV5-1 and TRBJ1-3; D unresolved. The sequence came from a human donor with chronic lymphocytic leukemia. The sample was PBMCs, taken after 36 months of ibrutinib treatment. CDR3 in DNA: TGCGCCAGCAGCTTGTATCACAGCTCTGGAAACACCATATATTTT. It is translated as CASSLYHSSGNTIYF.